This is a list of T cell receptor beta chains from one sample in a study of shared clonotypes between healthy human individuals. Sequenced by immunoSEQ multiplex PCR; TCRdb stores in-frame clones only, minus some. The repertoire includes roughly 220,000 clones, about 69% of them detected once, and around 10% sits in the top ten. The sequencing input was memory CD4+ T cells sorted from blood. The receptors here all came from a man aged 30-40 years in good health. Each CDR3 is given without its conserved first and last residue. Each record gives: J gene, V gene, CDR3 protein.

j_gene: TRBJ2-7
v_gene: TRBV7-8
CDR3aa: ASSLTGVDYEQY

j_gene: TRBJ2-1
v_gene: TRBV7-2
CDR3aa: ASSLGWEGEQF

j_gene: TRBJ2-7
v_gene: TRBV11-2
CDR3aa: ASAPVASLASGEQY

j_gene: TRBJ1-2
v_gene: TRBV7-8
CDR3aa: ASSAGGTVNYGYT

j_gene: TRBJ1-1
v_gene: TRBV5-4
CDR3aa: ASSLEWANTEAF

j_gene: TRBJ2-1
v_gene: TRBV5-4
CDR3aa: ASSLTSGYNEQF

j_gene: TRBJ1-2
v_gene: TRBV18
CDR3aa: ASPEALGRGYT

j_gene: TRBJ2-1
v_gene: TRBV29-1
CDR3aa: SVEDRGQGTYNEQF

j_gene: TRBJ1-1
v_gene: TRBV5-8
CDR3aa: ASGRANTEAF

j_gene: TRBJ2-3
v_gene: TRBV4-3
CDR3aa: ASSQPGGTDTQY

j_gene: TRBJ2-1
v_gene: TRBV11-2
CDR3aa: ASTYGGGRAISEQF

j_gene: TRBJ2-1
v_gene: TRBV5-6
CDR3aa: ASSLGEYNEQF

j_gene: TRBJ2-1
v_gene: TRBV4-1
CDR3aa: ASSAPGTSNDEQF

j_gene: TRBJ2-1
v_gene: TRBV5-4
CDR3aa: ASSLLNEGEQF

j_gene: TRBJ2-2
v_gene: TRBV28
CDR3aa: ASSLSLGLELF

j_gene: TRBJ2-6
v_gene: TRBV19
CDR3aa: ASSNGGGIRSGANVLT

j_gene: TRBJ2-5
v_gene: TRBV28
CDR3aa: ASNDRGREETQY

j_gene: TRBJ2-1
v_gene: TRBV11-1
CDR3aa: ASSLFGGSSYNEQF

j_gene: TRBJ2-3
v_gene: TRBV5-1
CDR3aa: ASSRQGIFVRTDTQY

j_gene: TRBJ1-1
v_gene: TRBV5-1
CDR3aa: ASSWRPLDGGNTEAF

j_gene: TRBJ1-2
v_gene: TRBV7-2
CDR3aa: ASSLDRLGGYT

j_gene: TRBJ2-7
v_gene: TRBV11-2
CDR3aa: ASSLRSPGPYEQY

j_gene: TRBJ1-4
v_gene: TRBV2
CDR3aa: ASSPPGATNEKLF

j_gene: TRBJ2-3
v_gene: TRBV5-1
CDR3aa: ASSLGIAGDTDTQY

j_gene: TRBJ1-5
v_gene: TRBV7-2
CDR3aa: ASSSLRQPQH

j_gene: TRBJ2-7
v_gene: TRBV5-5
CDR3aa: ASGPDPGQPYEQY

j_gene: TRBJ2-7
v_gene: TRBV6-1
CDR3aa: ASTPSGTPAYEQY

j_gene: TRBJ2-3
v_gene: TRBV5-1
CDR3aa: ASSLAGQWR

j_gene: TRBJ2-7
v_gene: TRBV27
CDR3aa: EPACHTGNQNYEQY

j_gene: TRBJ2-1
v_gene: TRBV5-4
CDR3aa: ASSLELGSGSPNEQF

j_gene: TRBJ1-5
v_gene: TRBV19
CDR3aa: ASSPTGINQPQH

j_gene: TRBJ1-5
v_gene: TRBV6-1
CDR3aa: ASSGPQGINQPQH

j_gene: TRBJ2-7
v_gene: TRBV7-8
CDR3aa: ASSFGQGKLVGEQY

j_gene: TRBJ2-3
v_gene: TRBV5-4
CDR3aa: ASSSKLAGGSGSTDTQY

j_gene: TRBJ2-2
v_gene: TRBV2
CDR3aa: ASSEPGLLGTGELF

j_gene: TRBJ1-5
v_gene: TRBV5-1
CDR3aa: ASSLASTDQPQH

j_gene: TRBJ1-4
v_gene: TRBV5-6
CDR3aa: ASTSWGLANEKLF

j_gene: TRBJ2-7
v_gene: TRBV28
CDR3aa: ASLTGGFGEQY

j_gene: TRBJ2-7
v_gene: TRBV27
CDR3aa: ASSLERTGTCYEQY

j_gene: TRBJ2-3
v_gene: TRBV2
CDR3aa: ASSEMAGQGIQSTDTQY

j_gene: TRBJ2-5
v_gene: TRBV6-6
CDR3aa: ASSSPLVRGQETQY

j_gene: TRBJ2-5
v_gene: TRBV5-1
CDR3aa: ASSSPKDRGFQETQY

j_gene: TRBJ1-5
v_gene: TRBV10-3
CDR3aa: AISESRDGGNQPQH

j_gene: TRBJ2-1
v_gene: TRBV29-1
CDR3aa: SVDKGGSYNEQF

j_gene: TRBJ1-2
v_gene: TRBV28
CDR3aa: ASRRQGNYGYT

j_gene: TRBJ2-2
v_gene: TRBV7-3
CDR3aa: ASSLRGNTGELF